The 27 T cell receptor beta chains below all came from one sample that was sequenced in a study of blood T cell repertoires in COVID-19. The protocol was immunoSEQ multiplex PCR, while the TCRdb copy is restricted to in-frame clones and leaves out a portion. The sample lists fewer than 150,000 clones; about 80% were seen once. Sequenced input: peripheral blood. All receptors come from an elderly woman in a cohort sampled during active or convalescent COVID-19.

This CDR3 reads CASSLQGAGQGAREQYF. The CDR3 DNA is TGTGCCAGCAGCTTACAAGGAGCGGGACAGGGGGCGCGGGAGCAGTACTTC. The V call is TRBV7-9, the J call TRBJ2-7, with TRBD1 matching 12 bases. The CDR3 totals 17 residues. Germline CDR1 reads SEHNR; CDR2 reads FQNEAQ (reference sequence). Trimming at V came to 2 bases and at J to 7 bases, leaving 12 bases not matched to a gene.

The chain has TRBV15 and TRBJ2-1; a weak D match, TRBD1 (5 bases). CDR3 length equals 16 residues. V lost 3 bases, J lost 1 base, and 13 bases lay in between. The germline V gene has CDR1 LNHNV and CDR2 YYDKDF (reference sequence). The CDR3 reads CATSRVRVGSYNEQFF. As DNA, the CDR3 is TGTGCCACCAGCAGGGTCAGGGTAGGGTCCTACAATGAGCAGTTCTTC. Drawing the rest from reference TRBV15 and TRBJ2-1, the complete variable domain is DAMVIQNPRYQVTQFGKPVTLSCSQTLNHNVMYWYQQKSSQAPKLLFHYYDKDFNNEADTPDNFQSRRPNTSFCFLDIRSPGLGDTAMYLCATSRVRVGSYNEQFFGPGTRLTVL.

This chain links TRBV6-2 or TRBV6-3 with TRBJ1-1; 9 nucleotides line up with TRBD1. This CDR3 is built from 14 residues. CDR1 MNHEY and CDR2 SVGEGT come from the germline V gene. With 0 bases clipped from V and 10 bases from J, the junction kept 6 bases outside the gene matches. The CDR3 nucleotides read TGTGCCAGCAGTTACTCGCCGGACAGGGGCCGAGCTTTCTTT. It encodes CASSYSPDRGRAFF.

The rearrangement links TRBV2 to TRBJ1-3, with 8 bases identical to TRBD1. Germline V lookup: CDR1 SNHLY, CDR2 FYNNEI. This CDR3 is built from 13 residues. The junction had 3 bases not matched to a gene; V was cut back by 7 bases and J by 4 bases. The CDR3 bases are TGTGCCAGCACTTGGACAGGGGGAAACACCATATATTTT. Its protein is CASTWTGGNTIYF.

This rearrangement joins TRBV5-1 to TRBJ2-3, with 9 bases lining up with TRBD2. Germline CDR1 SGHRS, CDR2 YFSETQ. J gave up 0 bases and V 0 bases, and 5 bases lay outside the gene matches. The CDR3 totals 17 residues. The CDR3 loop is CASSLAPSGVSTDTQYF. As DNA, the CDR3 is TGCGCCAGCAGCTTGGCCCCTAGCGGGGTAAGCACAGATACGCAGTATTTT.

The rearrangement uses TRBV7-3 and TRBJ2-1; TRBD1 matches 7 bases. The CDR3 spans 16 residues. CDR1 and CDR2 (germline): SGHTA, FQGTGA. V was pared by 2 bases and J by 2 bases, with 6 bases of the junction left unmatched. This CDR3 is CASSLLGTAAYNEQFF. The CDR3 bases are TGTGCCAGCAGCTTATTAGGGACAGCCGCCTACAATGAGCAGTTCTTC.

The chain combines TRBV5-1 with TRBJ1-4; possible D gene TRBD1, 5 bases. Germline V lookup: CDR1 SGHRS, CDR2 YFSETQ. This CDR3 has 16 amino acids. V was shortened by 1 base and J by 2 bases, with 12 bases between the two germline ends. This chain's CDR3 is CASSLTPGGTNEKLFF. CDR3 nucleotides: TGCGCCAGCAGCTTGACCCCCGGGGGGACTAATGAAAAACTGTTTTTT.

The rearrangement joins TRBV10-3 to TRBJ2-7; 8 bases agree with TRBD1. Germline V gene lookup returns CDR1 ENHRY and CDR2 SYGVKD. This CDR3 is built from 12 residues. V gave up 10 bases and J gave up 4 bases; unmatched junction bases: 6. CDR3 residues: CATGQAGYEQYF. CDR3 DNA sequence: TGTGCCACGGGACAGGCCGGGTACGAGCAGTACTTC.

V is TRBV12-3 or TRBV12-4 and J is TRBJ1-5, with TRBD1 as a possible D gene (5 bases). This CDR3 is 13 amino acids long. V dropped 1 base and J dropped 6 bases, with 7 bases sitting between them. CDR3 loop: CASSLGGVQPQHF. CDR3 DNA sequence: TGTGCCAGCAGTTTAGGGGGGGTTCAGCCCCAGCATTTT.

This clone was counted once. V usage is TRBV28 and J usage is TRBJ1-2; D is unresolved. Trimming shortened V by 2 bases and J by 0 bases, and 19 bases separated the two germline ends. Germline values: CDR1 MDHEN, CDR2 SYDVKM. The CDR3 has 18 amino acids. CDR3 loop: CASSLVRSPDYTNYGYTF. Here the CDR3 DNA reads TGTGCCAGCAGTTTAGTTAGGTCCCCCGACTACACTAACTATGGCTACACCTTC.

This chain links TRBV9 with TRBJ2-5, with 7 bases aligning to TRBD2. The V gene end was trimmed by 1 base and the J gene end by 7 bases; junction bases not matched to a gene: 10. This CDR3 is 15 amino acids long. The germline CDR1 and CDR2 sequences are SGDLS and YYNGEE. The CDR3 sequence is CASSVSGASLGTQYF. CDR3 DNA: TGTGCCAGCAGCGTAAGCGGGGCGTCACTGGGGACCCAGTACTTC.

The gene calls are TRBV5-1 and TRBJ1-2; D is possibly TRBD1 (6 bases). The germline V and J ends were trimmed by 3 bases and 4 bases, with 16 bases remaining between them. The germline V gene has CDR1 SGHRS and CDR2 YFSETQ. The CDR3 extends over 15 amino acids. CDR3 loop: CASSWGPGVSYGYTF. CDR3 nucleotide sequence: TGCGCCAGCAGCTGGGGACCAGGGGTCTCCTATGGCTACACCTTC.

The genes are TRBV11-2 and TRBJ2-4; 15 bases align to TRBD2. This CDR3 has 17 residues. Per the germline V gene, CDR1 is SGHAT and CDR2 is FQNNGV. V was clipped by 4 bases and J by 6 bases; unmatched bases: 7. CDR3 loop: CASSSGLAGGTGNIQYF. DNA for the CDR3: TGTGCCAGCAGCTCCGGACTAGCGGGGGGGACGGGAAACATTCAGTACTTC.

The V gene is TRBV9, the J gene TRBJ1-2; D gene unclear. Germline V CDR1 and CDR2: SGDLS, YYNGEE. There are 15 residues in the CDR3. V was clipped by 3 bases and J by 4 bases, with 16 bases between them. The CDR3 reads CASSGQRRGGYGYTF. In DNA, the CDR3 is TGTGCCAGCAGCGGCCAACGTCGGGGAGGCTATGGCTACACCTTC.

This chain joins TRBV18 and TRBJ1-1; D is unclear. Germline-derived CDR1 and CDR2 are KGHSH and LQKENI. Between the trimmed V and J ends, which lost 8 bases and 7 bases, there was a span of 11 bases. The CDR3 runs to 11 residues. In DNA, the CDR3 is TGTGCCAGCCTGAGGCGGGGTGAAGCTTTCTTT. It encodes CASLRRGEAFF. Full variable domain (remainder filled in from reference TRBV18 and TRBJ1-1): NAGVMQNPRHLVRRRGQEARLRCSPMKGHSHVYWYRQLPEEGLKFMVYLQKENIIDESGMPKERFSAEFPKEGPSILRIQQVVRGDSAAYFCASLRRGEAFFGQGTRLTVV.

The J gene is TRBJ2-7, the V gene TRBV5-1; a weak D match, TRBD1 (6 bases). The CDR3 is 14 residues long. Trimming removed 3 bases from V and 1 base from J, with 11 bases in between. Germline V gives CDR1 SGHRS, CDR2 YFSETQ. CDR3 sequence (DNA): TGCGCCAGCAGCTCAGGGGCGGGTTCCTACGAGCAGTACTTC. Translated: CASSSGAGSYEQYF.

The V call is TRBV15, the J call TRBJ1-2, with D possibly being TRBD1 (5 bases). CDR3 length: 16 amino acids. V was clipped by 0 bases and J by 0 bases, with 11 bases between them. CDR1 and CDR2 (germline): LNHNV, YYDKDF (reference sequence). The CDR3 is CATSRDYGTSNYGYTF. The DNA for the CDR3 is TGTGCCACCAGCAGAGATTACGGGACTTCTAACTATGGCTACACCTTC.

The chain is built from TRBV30 and TRBJ1-3, with a weak D call TRBD1 (5 bases). V was clipped by 0 bases and J by 3 bases, with 9 bases between them. CDR1 is GTSNPN, CDR2 SVGIG, per germline (reference sequence). This CDR3 contains 14 residues. The CDR3 nucleotides are TGTGCCTGGAGTGTCGACAGTCGTGGAAACACCATATATTTT. Its translation: CAWSVDSRGNTIYF.

The chain couples TRBV2 to TRBJ2-1; weak D call: TRBD1 (6 bases). This CDR3 is 15 amino acids long. Germline assignment: CDR1 SNHLY and CDR2 FYNNEI. V lost 3 bases, J lost 2 bases, and 11 bases lay in between. This CDR3 reads CASSDVRGTYNEQFF. CDR3 bases: TGTGCCAGCAGTGACGTCAGGGGAACCTACAATGAGCAGTTCTTC.

The chain links TRBV27 to TRBJ1-1, with 8 bases fitting TRBD1. The ends lost 3 bases at V and 4 bases at J; junction bases unmatched: 7. Germline V gives CDR1 MNHEY, CDR2 SMNVEV (reference sequence). This CDR3 spans 15 amino acids. CDR3 region: CASSLSGGRSTEAFF. CDR3 DNA sequence: TGTGCCAGCAGTTTGTCAGGGGGCAGGTCCACTGAAGCTTTCTTT.

As DNA, the CDR3 is TGTGCCACCAGTGATTCCAGACAGGGTCTCAATTCCGGGGAGCTGTTTTTT. Translated: CATSDSRQGLNSGELFF. This chain links TRBV24-1 with TRBJ2-2, with 7 positions matching TRBD1. Losses at the gene ends were 2 bases for V and 6 bases for J; bases not matched to a gene: 11. Germline lookup yields CDR1 KGHDR and CDR2 SFDVKD. The CDR3 is 17 amino acids.

The rearrangement links TRBV20-1 to TRBJ1-3; no firm D call. The germline CDR1 and CDR2 sequences are DFQATT and SNEGSKA (reference sequence). CDR3 length: 12 residues. The V and J ends lost 3 bases and 5 bases respectively, with 8 bases between them. The CDR3: CSASRDRNTIYF. The CDR3 bases are TGCAGTGCTAGTCGGGATAGAAACACCATATATTTT.

The chain carries TRBV5-6 and TRBJ2-7; TRBD1 aligns across 9 bases. V shed 6 bases and J 4 bases; nucleotides not matched to a gene: 8. CDR1 and CDR2 (germline): SGHDT, YYEEEE. This CDR3 has 14 amino acids. CDR3 DNA: TGTGCCAGCACCATGTGGGGACAGGGTTACGAGCAGTACTTC. As protein: CASTMWGQGYEQYF.

This clone was seen a handful of times. The genes are TRBV12-3 or TRBV12-4 and TRBJ2-1; weak D call: TRBD2 (5 bases). V was trimmed by 5 bases and J by 6 bases, leaving 11 bases between them. This CDR3 is built from 13 residues. This CDR3 is CASSPGNANEQFF. The CDR3 DNA is TGTGCCAGCAGTCCCGGGAACGCCAATGAGCAGTTCTTC.

This clone was seen a few times. This chain uses TRBV7-2 with TRBJ2-7; D unresolved. Trimming left V 3 bases short and J 3 bases short, with 9 bases between. The germline V gene encodes CDR1 SGHTA and CDR2 FQGNSA. CDR3 size: 13 residues. CDR3 amino acids: CASSLSLSYEQYV. In DNA, the CDR3 is TGTGCCAGCAGCTTGAGTTTAAGCTACGAGCAGTACGTC.

The chain combines TRBV6-2 or TRBV6-3 with TRBJ1-5; tentative D call: TRBD1 (6 bases). Germline V lookup: CDR1 MNHEY, CDR2 SVGEGT. V lost 4 bases, J lost 4 bases, and 11 bases lay in between. The CDR3 spans 14 residues. The CDR3 DNA follows: TGTGCCAGCAGTTCCCAGGGGCTGAATCAGCCCCAGCATTTT. Its protein product is CASSSQGLNQPQHF.

This clone was detected only a few times. The gene calls are TRBV9 and TRBJ2-1, with D perhaps matching TRBD2 (7 bases). V gave up 0 bases and J gave up 6 bases, with 16 bases separating them. CDR1 is SGDLS, CDR2 YYNGEE, per germline. There are 16 residues in the CDR3. The CDR3 DNA is TGTGCCAGCAGCGTAGAGGACGGGGGGCACATCAATGAGCAGTTCTTC. Protein sequence: CASSVEDGGHINEQFF.